This T cell receptor (beta chain) is drawn from a study of blood T cell repertoires in COVID-19. Study overall: COVID-19 samples collected from the United States, Italy and Spain covered acute and convalescent phases. T cells, B-cell-depleted T cells, or PBMCs supplied cDNA or gDNA.

Germline V gene lookup returns CDR1 GTSNPN and CDR2 SVGIG (reference sequence). V was trimmed by 2 bases and J by 0 bases, leaving 14 bases between them. The CDR3 totals 16 residues. Per the original data handling: Cell counts per sample came from amplifying reference gene primers. Method: immunoSEQ multiplex PCR; TCRdb's copy keeps in-frame clones and lacks some. The V and J calls and clone size come from that table; D and trimming were worked out from the DNA. The table shows 50,000 to 70,000 clones, with around nine tenths occurring only once. This clone was found once. Within the sample, other DNA sequences also encode this same CDR3.

This sequence was found in a man aged 60 to 75 with acute or convalescent COVID-19. The sample consisted of peripheral blood. This chain joins TRBV30 and TRBJ2-1, with a possible D match to TRBD2 (7 bases). The CDR3 DNA is TGTGCCTGGAGTACGCGGGGGCTAAGCTCCTACAATGAGCAGTTCTTC. It encodes CAWSTRGLSSYNEQFF.